The clone carrying this TCR beta chain came up once. Its target is not known. This sample is part of a study of shared clonotypes between healthy human individuals. Study-level information: Aged between 18 and 49, the donors were two women and three men. Study-level results: Researchers sampled blood only, noting tissue repertoires likely differ.

About 90 million PBMCs were counted before genomic DNA extraction. Assay execution took place at the deep level. The table came from immunoSEQ multiplex PCR; TCRdb's copy has only in-frame clones and leaves some out. Here the sample spans about 480,000 clones, over 60% being singletons. This TCR was recovered from a middle-aged woman in good health. Some clones in this sample may be carry-over from other donors' samples. The sample comprised PBMCs.

Here the CDR3 reads CASSLSPSYGYTF. CDR3 sequence (DNA): TGTGCCAGCAGCTTGTCCCCCAGCTATGGCTACACCTTC. The chain has TRBV5-4 and TRBJ1-2, with D unclear. CDR1 and CDR2 from the germline V gene are SGHNT and YYREEE (reference sequence). Deletions cut 1 base from V and 4 bases from J, with 8 bases between. The CDR3 sequence is 13 residues long.